This TCR beta chain was captured in a study of cytomegalovirus exposure and HLA in healthy donors (dated by TCRdb to about 2017). Looking at the study overall: A later analysis indicated that the 120 validation repertoires were generated on the platform also employed for the roughly 730 repertoires of the first cohort. The study aimed to test whether signatures of past pathogen exposure could be identified by cataloging public T cell receptors. A separate validation cohort of roughly 120 different subjects was used in addition to the approximately 700-subject first cohort. To predict cytomegalovirus infection status, the study combined high-throughput TCR immunosequencing, statistical association of individual TCRs with disease status, and machine learning. General study outcomes and caveats: The validation cohort had no HLA typing available for a later analysis, so co-occurrence within that cohort was assessed over all 130 or so repertoires. In vitro tests confirmed that a few of the cytomegalovirus-associated TCR beta chains recognize cytomegalovirus antigens. Across donors, most TCR sequences were observed very rarely, whereas some public TCRs were present in many individuals. Subsequent analysis determined that TCRs grouped into clusters in the first cohort also showed a tendency toward co-occurrence across the roughly 120 validation repertoires, and 85% to 95% of cluster scores exceeded 0. The authors suggested that the approach could potentially be generalized to other disease states and immunological phenotypes. In both the original and validation cohorts, the classifier was reported to diagnose cytomegalovirus status with high specificity and sensitivity. The study gave a list of some 150 TCR beta chains associated with cytomegalovirus.

A remark on this clone: Its antigen is currently not known. No much larger clone exists at a distance of one base, and base qualities are not known.

The library came from the immunoSEQ multiplex PCR assay. The original methods were these. A statistical classification framework was built to diagnose cytomegalovirus status from the catalog of TCR beta chain sequences. What TCRdb holds here is the immuneACCESS table cut down to in-frame rearrangements. Part of the clones is not present; checked against another copy, under half of the missing clones reflect an unresolved V gene, and the others are unexplained. That table supplies the V and J calls and clone size; D and trimming were determined from the DNA. The sample yields about 92,000 clones; under 95% were counted once. 1.1% of the sample goes to the ten largest clones. The donors belonged to the validation cohort of about 120 subjects, which was separate from the approximately 700-subject first cohort. There are 15 amino acids in the CDR3, from cysteine to phenylalanine inclusive. Of all the DNA, just the CDR3 is kept, 45 bases in frame from base 1. Per the germline V gene, SGHVS is the CDR1 and FQNEAQ is the CDR2. V loses 0 bases at its end and J loses 3 bases; junction bases beyond the gene matches: 3.

Recombination joined TRBV7-8 with TRBJ1-2, and 8 junctional nucleotides match TRBD1. The material sequenced was PBMCs. This sequence was found in a woman aged 25 to 39 in good health and CMV-seropositive. The CDR3 reads as follows: CASSLARGQDYGYTF. The sequence in DNA is TGTGCCAGCAGCTTAGCGCGGGGACAGGACTATGGCTACACCTTC. The CDR3, completed at both ends by the reference TRBV7-8 and TRBJ1-2 genes, gives the full variable domain GAGVSQSPRYKVAKRGQDVALRCDPISGHVSLFWYQQALGQGPEFLTYFQNEAQLDKSGLPSDRFFAERPEGSVSTLKIQRTQQEDSAVYLCASSLARGQDYGYTFGSGTRLTVV.